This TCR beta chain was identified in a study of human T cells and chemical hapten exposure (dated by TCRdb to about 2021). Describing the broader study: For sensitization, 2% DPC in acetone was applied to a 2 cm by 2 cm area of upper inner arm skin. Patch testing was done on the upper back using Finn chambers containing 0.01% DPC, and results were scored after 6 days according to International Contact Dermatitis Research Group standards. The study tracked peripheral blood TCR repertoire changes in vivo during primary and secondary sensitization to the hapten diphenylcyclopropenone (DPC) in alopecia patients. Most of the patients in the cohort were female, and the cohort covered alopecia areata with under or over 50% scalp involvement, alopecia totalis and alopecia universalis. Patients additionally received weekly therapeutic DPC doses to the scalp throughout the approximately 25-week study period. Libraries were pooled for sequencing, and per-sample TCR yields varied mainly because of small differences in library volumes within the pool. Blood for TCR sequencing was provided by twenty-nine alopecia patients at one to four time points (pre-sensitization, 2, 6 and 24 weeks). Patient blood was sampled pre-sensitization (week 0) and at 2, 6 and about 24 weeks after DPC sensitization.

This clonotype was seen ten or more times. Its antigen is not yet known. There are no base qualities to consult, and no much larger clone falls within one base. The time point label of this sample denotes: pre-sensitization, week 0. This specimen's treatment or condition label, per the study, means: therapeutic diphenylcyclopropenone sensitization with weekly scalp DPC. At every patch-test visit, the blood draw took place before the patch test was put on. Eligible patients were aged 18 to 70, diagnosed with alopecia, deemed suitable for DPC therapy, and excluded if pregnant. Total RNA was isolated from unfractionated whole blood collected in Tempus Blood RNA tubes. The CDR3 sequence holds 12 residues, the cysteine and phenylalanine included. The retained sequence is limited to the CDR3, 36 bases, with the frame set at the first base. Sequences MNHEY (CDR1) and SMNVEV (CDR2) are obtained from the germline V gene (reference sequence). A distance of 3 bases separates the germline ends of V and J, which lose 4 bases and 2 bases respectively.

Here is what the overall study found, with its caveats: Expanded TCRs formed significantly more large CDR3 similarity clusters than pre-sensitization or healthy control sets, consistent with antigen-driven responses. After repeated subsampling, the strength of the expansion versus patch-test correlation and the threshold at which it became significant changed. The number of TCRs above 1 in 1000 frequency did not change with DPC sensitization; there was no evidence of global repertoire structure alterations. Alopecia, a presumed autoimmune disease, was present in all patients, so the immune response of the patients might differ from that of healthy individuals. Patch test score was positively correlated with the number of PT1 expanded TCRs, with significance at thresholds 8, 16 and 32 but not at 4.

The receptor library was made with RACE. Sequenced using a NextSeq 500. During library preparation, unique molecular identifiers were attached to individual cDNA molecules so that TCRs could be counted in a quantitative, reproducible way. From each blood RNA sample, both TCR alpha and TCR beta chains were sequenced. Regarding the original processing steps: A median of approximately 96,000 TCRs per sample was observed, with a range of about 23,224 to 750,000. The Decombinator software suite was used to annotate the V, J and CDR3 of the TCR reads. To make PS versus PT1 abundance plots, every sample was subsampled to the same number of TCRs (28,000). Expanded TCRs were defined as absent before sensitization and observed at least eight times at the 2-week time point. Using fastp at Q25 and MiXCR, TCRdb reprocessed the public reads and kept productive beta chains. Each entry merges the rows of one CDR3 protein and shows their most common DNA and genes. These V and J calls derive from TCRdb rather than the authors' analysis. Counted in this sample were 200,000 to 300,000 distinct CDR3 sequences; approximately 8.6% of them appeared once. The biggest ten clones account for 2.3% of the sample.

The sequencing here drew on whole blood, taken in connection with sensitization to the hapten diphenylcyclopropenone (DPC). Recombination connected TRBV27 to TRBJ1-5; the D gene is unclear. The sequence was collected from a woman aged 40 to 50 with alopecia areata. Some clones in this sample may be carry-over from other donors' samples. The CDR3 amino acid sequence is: CASSYGNQPQHF. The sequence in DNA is TGTGCCAGCAGTTACGGCAATCAGCCCCAGCATTTT.